Shown below are 2 T cell receptor beta chains from a single sample sequenced in a study of T-cell reconstitution after alpha-beta-depleted transplantation in children (dated by TCRdb to 2016 to 2018). The method behind the library was PCR. Sequenced using an Illumina HiSeq 2500. To normalize quantification of the TCRbeta repertoire, the TCR libraries were built with molecular barcoding that relied on unique molecular identifiers. The public reads were quality trimmed at Q25 with fastp and then assembled into clones with MiXCR by TCRdb, keeping productive beta chains. Rows with a matching CDR3 protein are joined into one entry that keeps the most common DNA and genes. The table for this sample lists some 600,000 distinct CDR3 sequences; around 16% of them were counted only once. Of the sample, 1.1% falls within the top ten clones. The starting material was PBMCs from the stem cell graft donor, obtained from the stem cell graft. The receptors were gathered from a human donor who donated a stem cell graft to a child with acute myeloid leukemia.

This clonotype has at least ten counts. The chain is built from TRBV20-1 and TRBJ2-1; 8 bases map to TRBD2. Germline assignment: CDR1 DFQATT and CDR2 SNEGSKA (reference sequence). J was trimmed by 4 bases and V by 3 bases; bases with no gene match: 8. The CDR3 contains 15 residues. The CDR3 coding sequence is TGCAGTGCTAGTCTACCGGGGGGGCAGTACAATGAGCAGTTCTTC. Its translation: CSASLPGGQYNEQFF.

The V call is TRBV18, the J call TRBJ1-5; D not resolved. V lost 3 bases, J lost 2 bases, and 20 bases lay in between. Per the germline V gene, CDR1 is KGHSH and CDR2 is LQKENI. The CDR3 extends over 18 amino acids. CDR3 nucleotide sequence: TGTGCCAGCTCACCCCGTCCAAACTCCGGAACGGGCAATCAGCCCCAGCATTTT. Translated, it gives CASSPRPNSGTGNQPQHF.